Given below is one TCR beta chain in context. Its antigen is unknown. Using immunoSEQ multiplex PCR, the repertoire was profiled, and TCRdb retains in-frame clones only, with some absent. The table lists tens of thousands of clones, more than 75% of them singletons, with roughly 5.5% in the top ten. The sample comes from a study of T cell responses to AZD1222 COVID-19 vaccine. General study points: Just a handful of AZD1222 recipients were seropositive at baseline.

The CDR3 length is 15 residues. Germline-derived CDR1 and CDR2 are LGHDT and YNNKEL (reference sequence). V was clipped by 5 bases and J by 2 bases, with 12 bases between them. Sample: peripheral blood, taken on day 0 of MenACWY control vaccination. The chain is built from TRBV3-1 (or the pseudogene TRBV3-2) and TRBJ2-2, with D tentatively TRBD2 (6 bases). This TCR came from an adult in good health. CDR3 bases: TGTGCCAGCAGCGCGGGACCAGGAAACACCGGGGAGCTGTTTTTT. Residues: CASSAGPGNTGELFF.